This T cell receptor (beta chain) appears in the sequencing data of a study of blood T cell repertoires in COVID-19 (dated by TCRdb to the early 2020s). Concerning the study at large: Samples covering the acute and convalescent phases of COVID-19 were provided by collaborators in the United States, Italy and Spain. The material from the prospective study consisted of cDNA or gDNA derived from T cells, B-cell-depleted T cells, or PBMCs. Deeply sampled blood TCRbeta repertoires from subjects exposed to, actively infected with, or recovered from COVID-19 were included in the dataset. The repertoires were made available in a free public database intended to serve as a resource for research on the immune response to SARS-CoV-2. The samples were drawn from two sources: the first 160 participants of the ongoing ImmuneRACE study, and 950 to 1,500 subjects contributed by 6 global collaborators. Sample metadata almost always included a de-identified subject ID, COVID-19 status, age in years and sex. Where HLA class I and class II types were available, the types were taken from metadata supplied by the sample provider, not from assay-based typing. General conclusions and limits of the study: How much clinical and demographic metadata was included differed by source and by participant, and the metadata was provided uncurated.

One collaborating source in Seattle enrolled patients while the patients were actively infected and followed the patients over time throughout the course of disease. Whole blood was collected in K2EDTA tubes by collaborating institutions according to the institutions' own protocols. For TCRbeta analysis, collaborator samples were shipped as frozen whole blood, as isolated PBMCs, or as DNA extracted from either sample type. TCRbeta CDR3 regions were amplified from genomic DNA by means of the immunoSEQ Assay, a bias-controlled multiplex PCR. In the authors' own workflow: The number of nucleated cells in each sample was estimated from the amplification of reference gene primers within the assay. Sequence reads were collapsed and filtered to measure the absolute abundance of every unique TCRbeta CDR3 rearrangement. For each sample, productive Simpson clonality was calculated as the square root of Simpson's diversity index over productive rearrangements. Held by TCRdb, this immuneACCESS table contains in-frame sequences only and omits some clones. Under half of the omission traces to an unresolved V gene where checked; the cause of the rest is unknown. Clone size and the V and J calls come from that table; the DNA yielded D and trimming. Recorded for this sample are around 110,000 clones; 76% of them occurred a single time. The leading ten clones occupy 6.2% of the sample.

A note on this clone: It lacks a known antigen. Qualities for individual bases were not recorded, and no much larger clone is one base off.

The specimen sequenced was peripheral blood. The TCR comes from a man aged 80 or over with COVID-19, enrolled during active disease.

The CDR3 is CASSLERGMDSPLHF. The DNA sequence follows: TGTGCCAGCAGCTTGGAGAGGGGGATGGATTCACCCCTCCACTTT. Here the chain combines TRBV5-8 and TRBJ1-6; the D segment could be TRBD1, given 6 matching bases. The CDR3, cysteine through phenylalanine, is 15 amino acids long. Just the 45-base CDR3 DNA is kept, in frame starting at base 1. Per the germline V gene, SGHTS is the CDR1 and YDEGEE is the CDR2. Trimming at the junction amounts to 0 bases on V and 8 bases on J, and the germline ends lie 12 bases apart.